The 15 T cell receptor beta chains presented below share a single source sample, sequenced in a study of blood T cell repertoires in COVID-19. Produced via immunoSEQ multiplex PCR; TCRdb's table is partial and in-frame only. The repertoire consists of about 400,000 clones, with about 90% occurring once and the leading ten covering roughly 3%. The sample was PBMCs or T cells enriched from blood (not recorded which). The source of these receptors is a woman aged 25 to 45 who had recovered from COVID-19.

The chain carries TRBV6-5 and TRBJ1-2, with 8 bases aligning to TRBD1. In germline, CDR1 is MNHEY, CDR2 SVGAGI. The CDR3 extends over 15 amino acids. The V segment lost 8 bases and the J segment 10 bases; nucleotides outside the gene matches: 18. CDR3 amino acids: CASRPTGQDTGDYTF. Here the CDR3 DNA reads TGTGCCAGCCGCCCTACGGGACAGGACACCGGAGACTACACCTTC.

The gene calls are TRBV3-1 (or the pseudogene TRBV3-2) and TRBJ1-1; possible D gene TRBD1, 5 bases. The CDR3 is made up of 14 amino acids. V shed 6 bases and J shed 6 bases, with 17 bases lying between them. Per the germline V gene, CDR1 is LGHDT and CDR2 is YNNKEL (reference sequence). The CDR3 nucleotides are TGTGCCAGCAGACCCCCCGGGGGGAGTTCTGAAGCTTTCTTT. It codes for CASRPPGGSSEAFF.

This chain links TRBV18 with TRBJ2-4, with D possibly being TRBD1 (5 bases). Germline V CDR1 and CDR2: KGHSH, LQKENI. V lost 5 bases to trimming and J lost 0 bases, with 14 bases between them. CDR3 length equals 16 residues. CDR3 loop: CASSKGPNEAKNIQYF. The CDR3 region has the DNA TGTGCCAGCTCAAAGGGGCCAAATGAAGCCAAAAACATTCAGTACTTC.

This chain joins TRBV2 and TRBJ2-7; TRBD2 aligns across 7 bases. The CDR3 extends over 14 amino acids. CDR1 is SNHLY and CDR2 is FYNNEI in the germline V gene. The junction had 3 bases not matched to a gene; V was cut back by 4 bases and J by 0 bases. This chain's CDR3 is CASSAGTNSYEQYF. The CDR3 DNA follows: TGTGCCAGCAGTGCCGGGACTAACTCCTACGAGCAGTACTTC.

The rearrangement uses TRBV2 and TRBJ2-2; maybe TRBD1 (5 bases). There are 12 residues in the CDR3. The germline V and J ends were trimmed by 6 bases and 4 bases, with 6 bases remaining between them. The germline V gene has CDR1 SNHLY and CDR2 FYNNEI. Here the CDR3 reads CASRQGTGELFF. The CDR3 DNA reads as TGTGCCAGCAGGCAGGGCACCGGGGAGCTGTTTTTT.

The chain joins TRBV24-1 to TRBJ1-1; D ambiguous. The CDR3 sequence is 14 residues long. With 3 bases removed from V and 3 bases from J, the gap between germline ends came to 10 bases. Germline values: CDR1 KGHDR, CDR2 SFDVKD. As DNA, the CDR3 is TGTGCCACCAGTGATAGCGGGGTTGACACTGAAGCTTTCTTT. Protein sequence: CATSDSGVDTEAFF.

This rearrangement joins TRBV5-1 to TRBJ2-1, with 8 bases matching TRBD1. CDR3 size: 16 residues. V lost 1 base and J lost 2; bases outside the gene matches: 5. CDR1 is SGHRS and CDR2 is YFSETQ in the germline V gene. The CDR3 protein is CASSLREQGAYNEQFF. CDR3 nucleotide sequence: TGCGCCAGCAGCTTGCGTGAACAGGGGGCCTACAATGAGCAGTTCTTC.

This chain joins TRBV30 and TRBJ1-2, with 7 bases matching TRBD1. Trimming at V came to 1 base and at J to 6 bases, leaving 8 bases not matched to a gene. Germline loops: CDR1 GTSNPN, CDR2 SVGIG (reference sequence). CDR3 length: 14 residues. The CDR3 sequence is CAWSAPTGKDGYTF. The DNA for the CDR3 is TGTGCCTGGAGTGCCCCGACAGGGAAGGATGGCTACACCTTC.

The chain has TRBV7-2 and TRBJ1-5; the match to TRBD1 covers 11 bases. The trim removed 3 bases at V and 11 bases at J, leaving 6 bases unmatched. The CDR3 consists of 14 residues. Looked up from germline, CDR1 is SGHTA and CDR2 is FQGNSA. CDR3 bases: TGTGCCAGCAGCTTTGGACAGGGGGCGCGGGCCCAGCATTTT. Residues: CASSFGQGARAQHF.

J is TRBJ2-7 and V is TRBV4-1, with D perhaps TRBD1 (5 bases). CDR1 MGHRA and CDR2 YSYEKL come from the germline V gene. V dropped 1 base and J dropped 1 base, with 11 bases sitting between them. This CDR3 region has 15 residues. The CDR3 region has the DNA TGCGCCAGCAGCCAAGTTTCGCGACAGTCCTACGAGCAGTACTTC. It codes for CASSQVSRQSYEQYF.

This chain uses TRBV5-1 with TRBJ1-1, with TRBD1 matching over 7 bases. V trimming: 0 bases; J trimming: 0 bases; junction bases outside the gene matches: 5. Germline CDR1 SGHRS, CDR2 YFSETQ. The CDR3 length is 16 residues. The CDR3: CASSLAPDRMNTEAFF. The CDR3 coding sequence is TGCGCCAGCAGCTTGGCCCCGGACAGGATGAACACTGAAGCTTTCTTT. Full variable domain (remainder filled in from reference TRBV5-1 and TRBJ1-1): KAGVTQTPRYLIKTRGQQVTLSCSPISGHRSVSWYQQTPGQGLQFLFEYFSETQRNKGNFPGRFSGRQFSNSRSEMNVSTLELGDSALYLCASSLAPDRMNTEAFFGQGTRLTVV.

The chain is built from TRBV6-5 and TRBJ2-5; D perhaps matches TRBD2 (6 bases). The V gene lost 8 bases and the J gene lost 1 base, with 8 bases spanning the gap. The CDR3 extends over 12 amino acids. Germline V lookup: CDR1 MNHEY, CDR2 SVGAGI. This CDR3 is CASVGGQETQYF. The CDR3 DNA follows: TGTGCCAGCGTCGGGGGCCAAGAGACCCAGTACTTC.

The J gene is TRBJ1-1, the V gene TRBV5-8; D gene unclear. The germline V gene has CDR1 SGHTS and CDR2 YDEGEE. The CDR3 loop spans 13 amino acids. V gave up 3 bases and J gave up 5 bases, with 11 bases separating them. For the CDR3, the DNA is TGTGCCAGCAGCTGGGTCCGGGGTACTGAAGCTTTCTTT. The encoded protein is CASSWVRGTEAFF.

The DNA for the CDR3 is TGCAGCGTTGTAATCCTAGCGGGGATTTACGAGCAGTACTTC. This codes for CSVVILAGIYEQYF. This chain links TRBV29-1 with TRBJ2-7, with 9 bases aligning to TRBD2. V gave up 4 bases and J gave up 4 bases; unmatched junction bases: 8. Germline loops: CDR1 SQVTM, CDR2 ANQGSEA. This CDR3 region has 14 residues.

In this sample, this clone turned up a few times. The chain joins TRBV14 to TRBJ1-1; D unclear. The CDR3 covers 14 residues. Trimming took off 0 bases at V and 5 bases at J, with 10 bases between the two ends. Looked up from germline, CDR1 is SGHDN and CDR2 is FVKESK. CDR3 sequence reads: CASSQETWRTEAFF. For the CDR3, the DNA is TGTGCCAGCAGCCAAGAGACTTGGAGGACTGAAGCTTTCTTT.